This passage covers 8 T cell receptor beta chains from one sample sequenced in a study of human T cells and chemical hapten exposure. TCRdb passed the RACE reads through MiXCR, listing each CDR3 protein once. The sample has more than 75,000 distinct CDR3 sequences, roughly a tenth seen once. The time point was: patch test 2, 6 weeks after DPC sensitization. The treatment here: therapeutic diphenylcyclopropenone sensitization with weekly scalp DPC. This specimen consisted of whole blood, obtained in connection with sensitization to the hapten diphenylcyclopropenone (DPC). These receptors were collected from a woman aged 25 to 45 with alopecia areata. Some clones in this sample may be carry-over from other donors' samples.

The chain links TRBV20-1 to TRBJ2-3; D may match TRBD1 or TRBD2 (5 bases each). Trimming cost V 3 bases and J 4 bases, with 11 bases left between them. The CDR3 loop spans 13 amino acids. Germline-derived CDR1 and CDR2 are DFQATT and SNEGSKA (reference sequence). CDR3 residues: CSASPGAPDTQYF. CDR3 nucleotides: TGCAGTGCTAGTCCCGGGGCCCCAGATACGCAGTATTTT.

The CDR3 bases are TGTGCCAGCAGCCGGAATGAGGGCGAGCAGTACTTC. It encodes CASSRNEGEQYF. The chain employs TRBV9 and TRBJ2-7; D possibly corresponds to TRBD2 (5 bases). The CDR3 is 12 residues long. Trimming shortened V by 4 bases and J by 6 bases, and 11 bases separated the two germline ends. Germline assignment: CDR1 SGDLS and CDR2 YYNGEE.

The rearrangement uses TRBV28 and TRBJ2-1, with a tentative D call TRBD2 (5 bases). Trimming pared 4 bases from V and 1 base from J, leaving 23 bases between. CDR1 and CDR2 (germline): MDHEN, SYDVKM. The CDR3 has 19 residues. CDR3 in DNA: TGTGCCAGCAGTTCCCTTCCCAAAGGTAGCGCCCTATCCTACAATGAGCAGTTCTTC. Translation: CASSSLPKGSALSYNEQFF.

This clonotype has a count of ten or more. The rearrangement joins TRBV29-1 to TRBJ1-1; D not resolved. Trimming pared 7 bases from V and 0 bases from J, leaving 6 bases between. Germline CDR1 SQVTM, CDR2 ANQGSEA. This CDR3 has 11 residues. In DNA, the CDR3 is TGCAGCGCCGGGCTGAACACTGAAGCTTTCTTT. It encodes CSAGLNTEAFF.

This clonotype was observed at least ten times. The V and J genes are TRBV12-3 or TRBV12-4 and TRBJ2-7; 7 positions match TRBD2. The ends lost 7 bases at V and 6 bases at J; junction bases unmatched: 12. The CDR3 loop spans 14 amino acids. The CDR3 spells CASKEREGTSEQYF. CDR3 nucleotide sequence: TGTGCCAGCAAAGAGAGGGAGGGGACCTCCGAGCAGTACTTC.

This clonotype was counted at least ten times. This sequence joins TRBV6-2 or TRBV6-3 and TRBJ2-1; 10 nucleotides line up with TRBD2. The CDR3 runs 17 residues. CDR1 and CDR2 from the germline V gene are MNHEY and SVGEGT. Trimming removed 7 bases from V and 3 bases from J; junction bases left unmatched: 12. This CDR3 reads CASTPVSGTSVYNEQFF. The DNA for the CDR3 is TGTGCCAGCACCCCCGTATCCGGGACTAGCGTCTACAATGAGCAGTTCTTC.

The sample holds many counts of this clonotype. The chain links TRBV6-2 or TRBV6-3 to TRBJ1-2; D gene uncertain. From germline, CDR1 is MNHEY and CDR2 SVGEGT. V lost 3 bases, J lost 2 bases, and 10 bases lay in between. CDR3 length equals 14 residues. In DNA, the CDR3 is TGTGCCAGCAGTTATGTAGACGGGAACTATGGCTACACCTTC. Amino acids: CASSYVDGNYGYTF.

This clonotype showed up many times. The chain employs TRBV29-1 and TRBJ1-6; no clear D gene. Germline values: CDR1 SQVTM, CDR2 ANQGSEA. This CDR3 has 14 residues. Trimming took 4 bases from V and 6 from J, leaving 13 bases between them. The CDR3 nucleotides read TGCAGCGTTGCCGCGGGAGGAAGTAATTCACCCCTCCACTTT. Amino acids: CSVAAGGSNSPLHF.